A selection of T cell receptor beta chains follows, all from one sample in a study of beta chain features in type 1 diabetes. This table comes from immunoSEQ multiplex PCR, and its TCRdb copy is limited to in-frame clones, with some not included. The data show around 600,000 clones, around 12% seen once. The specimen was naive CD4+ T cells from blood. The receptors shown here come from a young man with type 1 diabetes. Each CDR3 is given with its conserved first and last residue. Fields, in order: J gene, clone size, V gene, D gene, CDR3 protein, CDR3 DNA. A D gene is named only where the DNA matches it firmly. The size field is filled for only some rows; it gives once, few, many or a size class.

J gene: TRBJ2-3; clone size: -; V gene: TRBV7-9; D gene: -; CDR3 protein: CASSFSTDTQYF; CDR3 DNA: TGTGCCAGCAGCTTTTCGACAGATACGCAGTATTTT
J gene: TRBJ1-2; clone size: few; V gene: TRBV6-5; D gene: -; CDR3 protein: CASSSPQKDYGYTF; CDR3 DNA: TGTGCCAGCAGTTCCCCACAGAAGGACTATGGCTACACCTTC
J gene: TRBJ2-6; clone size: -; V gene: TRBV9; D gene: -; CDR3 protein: CASSRGQTSGANVLTF; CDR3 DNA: TGTGCCAGCTCCCGGGGGCAGACCTCTGGGGCCAACGTCCTGACTTTC
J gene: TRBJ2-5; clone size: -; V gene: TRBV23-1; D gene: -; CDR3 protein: CASSQNPARSETQYF; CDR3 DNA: TGCGCCAGCAGTCAAAATCCCGCCCGATCGGAGACCCAGTACTTC
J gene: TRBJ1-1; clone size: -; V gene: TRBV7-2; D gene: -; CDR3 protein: CASSQESGTEAFF; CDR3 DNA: TGTGCCAGCAGCCAGGAGTCAGGCACTGAAGCTTTCTTT
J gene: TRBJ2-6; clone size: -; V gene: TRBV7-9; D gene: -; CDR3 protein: CASSLQSSGANVLTF; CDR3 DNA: TGTGCCAGCAGTTTACAGAGCTCTGGGGCCAACGTCCTGACTTTC
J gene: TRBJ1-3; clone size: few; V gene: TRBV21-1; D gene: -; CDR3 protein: CAVTGARSGNTIYF; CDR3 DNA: TGTGCCGTTACAGGAGCCCGGTCTGGAAACACCATATATTTT
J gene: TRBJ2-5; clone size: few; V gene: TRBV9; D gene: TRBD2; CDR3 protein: CASSANPAGSGETQYF; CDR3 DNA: TGTGCCAGCAGCGCGAATCCAGCGGGGTCGGGAGAGACCCAGTACTTC
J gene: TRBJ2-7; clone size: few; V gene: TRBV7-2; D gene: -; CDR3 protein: CASSLIGAQYF; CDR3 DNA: TGTGCCAGCAGCTTAATAGGGGCCCAGTACTTC
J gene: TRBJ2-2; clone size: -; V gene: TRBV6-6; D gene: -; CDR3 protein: CASAKSGELFF; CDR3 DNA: TGTGCCAGCGCAAAGTCGGGGGAGCTGTTTTTT
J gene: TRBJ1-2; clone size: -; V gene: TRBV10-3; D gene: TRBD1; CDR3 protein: CAISVRTGTGGYTF; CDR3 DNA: TGTGCCATCAGTGTACGGACGGGGACAGGTGGCTACACCTTC
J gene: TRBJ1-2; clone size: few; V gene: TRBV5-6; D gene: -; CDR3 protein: CASSPTENYGYTF; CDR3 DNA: TGTGCCAGCAGCCCGACGGAAAACTATGGCTACACCTTC
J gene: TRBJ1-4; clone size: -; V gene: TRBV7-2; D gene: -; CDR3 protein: CASSLIGQATNEKLFF; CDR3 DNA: TGTGCCAGCAGCTTGATTGGGCAGGCAACTAATGAAAAACTGTTTTTT
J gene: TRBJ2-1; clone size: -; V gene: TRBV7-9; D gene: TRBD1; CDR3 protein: CASRQGLGSYNEQFF; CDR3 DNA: TGTGCCAGCAGACAGGGGTTGGGATCCTACAATGAGCAGTTCTTC
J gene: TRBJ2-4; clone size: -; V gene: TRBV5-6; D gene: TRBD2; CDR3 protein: CASSFLPTSGVLNIQYF; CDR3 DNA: TGTGCCAGCAGCTTCCTTCCGACTAGCGGGGTCCTTAACATTCAGTACTTC
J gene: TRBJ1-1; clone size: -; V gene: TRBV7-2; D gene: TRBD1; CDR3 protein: CASSFLPGQGITEAFF; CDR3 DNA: TGTGCCAGCAGCTTTTTACCGGGACAGGGGATTACTGAAGCTTTCTTT
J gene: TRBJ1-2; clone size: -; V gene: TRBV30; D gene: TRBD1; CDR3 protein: CTWTRTGKDYGYTF; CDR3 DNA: TGTACCTGGACGAGGACAGGGAAGGACTATGGCTACACCTTC
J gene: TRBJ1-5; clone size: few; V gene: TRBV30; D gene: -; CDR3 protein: CAWSRDSNQPQHF; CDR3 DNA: TGTGCCTGGAGTCGGGATAGCAATCAGCCCCAGCATTTT
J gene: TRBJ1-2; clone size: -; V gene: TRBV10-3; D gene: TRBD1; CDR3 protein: CAISQRTGDSDYGYTF; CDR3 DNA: TGTGCCATCAGCCAACGGACAGGGGACAGCGACTATGGCTACACCTTC
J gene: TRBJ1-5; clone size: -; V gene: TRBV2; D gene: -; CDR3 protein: CASSEGRGGDGPQHF; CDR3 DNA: TGTGCCAGCAGTGAAGGACGGGGGGGAGACGGGCCCCAGCATTTT
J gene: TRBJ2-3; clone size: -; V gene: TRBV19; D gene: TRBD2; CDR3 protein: CASSIIAGGTDTQYF; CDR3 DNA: TGTGCCAGTAGTATCATAGCGGGGGGCACAGATACGCAGTATTTT
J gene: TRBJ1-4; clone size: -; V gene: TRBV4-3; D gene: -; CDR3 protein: CASSQTWGRVNEKLFF; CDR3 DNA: TGCGCCAGCAGCCAAACCTGGGGTAGGGTAAATGAAAAACTGTTTTTT
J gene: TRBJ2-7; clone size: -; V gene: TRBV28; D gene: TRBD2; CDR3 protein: CASSLLSGGPIYEQYF; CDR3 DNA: TGTGCCAGCAGTTTGCTCAGCGGGGGGCCCATCTACGAGCAGTACTTC
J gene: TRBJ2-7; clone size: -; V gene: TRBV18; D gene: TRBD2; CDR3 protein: CASSPLAGASYEQYF; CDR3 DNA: TGTGCCAGCTCACCACTAGCGGGGGCCTCCTACGAGCAGTACTTC
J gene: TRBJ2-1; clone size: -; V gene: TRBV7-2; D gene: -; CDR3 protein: CASSLAVRQVSSYNEQFF; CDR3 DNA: TGTGCCAGCAGCTTAGCGGTAAGACAAGTAAGCTCCTACAATGAGCAGTTCTTC
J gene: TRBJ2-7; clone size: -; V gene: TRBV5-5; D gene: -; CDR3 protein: CASSFETYEQYF; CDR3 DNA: TGTGCCAGCAGCTTCGAGACGTACGAGCAGTACTTC